Detailed here is one TCR beta chain. The entry originates in a study of blood T cell repertoires in COVID-19. Study summary: In each case, the material was cDNA or gDNA derived from T cells, B-cell-depleted T cells, or PBMCs.

Profiled with immunoSEQ multiplex PCR; TCRdb holds only in-frame clones, not every one. The sample yields approximately 400,000 clones, about 80% seen once. This receptor was taken from a human donor with acute or convalescent COVID-19. The donor label of this sample is uncertain. Sequenced: peripheral blood.

Written as DNA, the CDR3 is TGTGCCAGCTCACCGAGGACAGGGGAGGCCTCTGGAAACACCATATATTTT. Translated: CASSPRTGEASGNTIYF. V usage is TRBV18 and J usage is TRBJ1-3, with 9 bases matching TRBD1. Germline V gene data show CDR1 as KGHSH and CDR2 as LQKENI. The CDR3 length is 17 residues. V gave up 3 bases and J gave up 0 bases; unmatched junction bases: 6.